This TCR beta chain was recovered during a study of blood T cell repertoires in COVID-19. TCRdb's table, derived via immunoSEQ multiplex PCR, lists solely in-frame clones and lacks some. The sample contains under 500,000 clones, 85% to 90% of which appear only once. V lost 7 bases to trimming and J lost 0 bases; unmatched junction nucleotides: 5. CDR1 is KGHDR, CDR2 SFDVKD, per germline. CDR3 length equals 15 residues. The sequenced sample consisted of PBMCs or T cells enriched from blood (not recorded which). This receptor was obtained from a young man who had recovered from COVID-19. The V gene is TRBV24-1, the J gene TRBJ2-3, with 8 bases lining up with TRBD2. CDR3 sequence reads: CATSLSGASTDTQYF. The DNA of the CDR3 is TGTGCCACCAGCCTTAGCGGGGCTAGCACAGATACGCAGTATTTT.